Each of the 2 T cell receptor beta chains below was sequenced from the same sample in a study of Graves' ophthalmopathy and Graves' hyperthyroidism. Amplified material comprised TCR beta CDR3 regions derived from RNA transcripts. The library came from an HTBI-primed first-round RT-PCR and a second-round multiplex PCR. One entry per CDR3 protein results from TCRdb running MiXCR on the multiplex PCR reads. The sample carries roughly 500,000 distinct CDR3 sequences, roughly 14% recorded once. The sequenced sample consisted of blood. Source of these receptors: a woman aged 25 to 39 with Graves' ophthalmopathy.

This clonotype was found many times. This chain joins TRBV7-3 and TRBJ2-7; tentatively, D is TRBD1 (6 bases). This CDR3 spans 13 amino acids. V was pared by 1 base and J by 4 bases, with 8 bases between. Germline V gene sequence: CDR1 SGHTA, CDR2 FQGTGA. The CDR3 coding sequence is TGTGCCAGCAGCTTAAACAGGGAATACGAGCAGTACTTC. It specifies CASSLNREYEQYF.

This rearrangement joins TRBV30 to TRBJ1-5; a weak D match, TRBD1 (6 bases). The CDR3 totals 14 residues. V lost 2 bases and J lost 6, with 14 bases in between. Looked up from germline, CDR1 is GTSNPN and CDR2 is SVGIG (reference sequence). CDR3 sequence: CAWSSRGVGQPQHF. CDR3 sequence (DNA): TGTGCCTGGAGTTCCAGGGGCGTAGGTCAGCCCCAGCATTTT. The whole variable domain, remainder taken from reference TRBV30 and TRBJ1-5, is SQTIHQWPATLVQPVGSPLSLECTVEGTSNPNLYWYRQAAGRGLQLLFYSVGIGQISSEVPQNLSASRPQDRQFILSSKKLLLSDSGFYLCAWSSRGVGQPQHFGDGTRLSIL.